This entry features one T cell receptor (beta chain) sequence. This clone has a single count. Its antigen remains unidentified. No much larger clone exists at a distance of one base, and base qualities are not known. These data belong to a study of cytomegalovirus exposure and HLA in healthy donors (TCRdb year 2017). Context from the whole study: The 550 to 750 repertoires of the first cohort and the approximately 110 validation repertoires were produced on the same platform, according to a later analysis. The study aimed to test whether cataloging public T cell receptors could reveal signatures of past pathogen exposure. A separate validation cohort of 90 to 150 different subjects was used in addition to the roughly 670-subject first cohort. To predict cytomegalovirus infection status, the study brought together high-throughput TCR immunosequencing, statistical association of individual TCRs with disease status, and machine learning. Overall study outcomes, separate from this receptor: The study gave a list of some 150 TCR beta chains associated with cytomegalovirus. All 120 or so repertoires were used to score co-occurrence in the validation cohort in a later analysis, because that analysis had no HLA typing for the cohort. The authors suggested that the approach could potentially be generalized to other disease states and immunological phenotypes. Across donors, most TCR sequences were observed very rarely, whereas some public TCRs were present in many individuals. In both the original and validation cohorts, the classifier was reported to diagnose cytomegalovirus status with high specificity and sensitivity. A few of the identified cytomegalovirus-associated TCR beta chains were confirmed in vitro to be specific for cytomegalovirus antigens. Subsequent analysis determined that TCRs grouped into clusters in the first cohort also showed a tendency toward co-occurrence across the 90 to 150 validation repertoires, and 85% to 95% of cluster scores exceeded 0.

Library construction relied on the immunoSEQ multiplex PCR assay. Concerning the study's data processing: A statistical classification framework was built to diagnose cytomegalovirus status from the catalog of TCR beta chain sequences. TCRdb took over this immuneACCESS table, retaining in-frame rearrangements with V and J assigned. Such tables are incomplete; in checked studies, under half of the missing clones stem from an unresolved V gene, and the remainder is unexplained. V and J calls and clone size come straight from that table; D and trimming were deduced from the DNA. Recorded for this sample are some 68,000 clones; roughly 94% of them occurred a single time. Together, the top ten hold 1.4% of the sample. Separate from the approximately 700-subject first cohort, the validation cohort of over 90 subjects was the group to which the donors belonged. V lost 5 bases and J lost 5 bases, and the count of bases not matched to a germline gene is 6. Inclusive of the bounding cysteine and phenylalanine, the CDR3 is 13 residues long. Only the CDR3 DNA is retained, 39 bases long and in frame from the first base. The germline V gene gives CDR1 as SGHVS and CDR2 as FNYEAQ.

The chain uses TRBV7-6 and TRBJ2-7, with 7 bases aligning to TRBD1. This clonotype was sampled from a man younger than 35 in good health and CMV-seropositive. Source material: PBMCs. At the DNA level, the sequence is TGTGCCAGCAGCAACCGGGACAGTCACGAGCAGTACTTC. Its translation is CASSNRDSHEQYF.